These 4 T cell receptor beta chains share one sample of origin, sequenced in a study of blood T cell repertoires in COVID-19. The method was immunoSEQ multiplex PCR; TCRdb's version includes in-frame clones alone and lacks a portion of them. The table shows over 70,000 clones, with 80% occurring only once. The specimen was peripheral blood. These receptors came from a woman of 80 years or more with acute or convalescent COVID-19.

In its sample, this clone was seen a few times. The gene calls are TRBV5-1 and TRBJ1-6; 7 nucleotides match TRBD1. Losses at the gene ends were 6 bases for V and 7 bases for J; bases not matched to a gene: 13. The CDR3 loop spans 16 amino acids. Germline CDR1 SGHRS, CDR2 YFSETQ. CDR3 sequence: CASTRGPGQENSPLHF. CDR3 in DNA: TGCGCCAGCACCCGAGGGCCCGGACAGGAGAATTCACCCCTCCACTTT.

The rearrangement uses TRBV11-2 and TRBJ2-7; TRBD2 agrees at 15 bases. CDR1 is SGHAT, CDR2 FQNNGV, per germline. The CDR3 is 17 amino acids. Trimming removed 4 bases from V and 2 bases from J; junction bases left unmatched: 6. CDR3 sequence reads: CASSSGTSGRFTYEQYF. Here the CDR3 DNA reads TGTGCCAGCAGCTCCGGGACTAGCGGGAGGTTTACCTACGAGCAGTACTTC.

This clone was seen once. V usage is TRBV27 and J usage is TRBJ2-1; 8 bases fit TRBD2. Germline V gives CDR1 MNHEY, CDR2 SMNVEV (reference sequence). The J segment lost 10 bases and the V segment lost 3 bases, leaving 2 bases of the junction unmatched. This CDR3 is 12 amino acids long. DNA of the CDR3: TGTGCCAGCAGTTTTCCGGGAGGGGAGCAGTTCTTC. It translates to CASSFPGGEQFF.

This chain links TRBV27 with TRBJ2-1, with 9 bases fitting TRBD1. The CDR3 contains 14 residues. V trimming: 7 bases; J trimming: 6 bases; junction bases outside the gene matches: 7. CDR1 and CDR2 (germline): MNHEY, SMNVEV (reference sequence). As DNA, the CDR3 is TGTGCCAGCAAACCGGGACAGGGTCGCAATGAGCAGTTCTTC. Translated, it gives CASKPGQGRNEQFF.